Following are 29 T cell receptor beta chains from one sample sequenced in a study of cytomegalovirus exposure and HLA in healthy donors. In the PCR, 60 Vbeta and 13 Jbeta primers were used. TCRdb's table, derived via immunoSEQ multiplex PCR, lists solely in-frame clones and lacks some. The table includes approximately 160,000 clones, 80% to 85% detected once. The material sequenced was PBMCs. Receptors originate from a human donor in good health.

The gene calls are TRBV12-5 and TRBJ2-5; the D gene is possibly TRBD1 (5 bases). This CDR3 has 16 amino acids. V gave up 3 bases and J gave up 2 bases, with 16 bases separating them. Germline V gene data show CDR1 as LGHNT and CDR2 as FRNRAP. CDR3 loop: CASGLGAEIRQETQYF. The CDR3 DNA reads as TGTGCTAGTGGTTTAGGGGCAGAAATTCGACAAGAGACCCAGTACTTC.

The chain has TRBV18 and TRBJ2-3; D is possibly TRBD1 (5 bases). This CDR3 contains 14 residues. Trimming took off 3 bases at V and 5 bases at J, with 12 bases between the two ends. The germline gives CDR1 KGHSH, CDR2 LQKENI. The CDR3, as DNA: TGTGCCAGCTCACCCATGGGGCTTGGAGATACGCAGTATTTT. This sequence encodes CASSPMGLGDTQYF.

V and J are TRBV5-4 and TRBJ2-2, with D perhaps TRBD2 (5 bases). There are 13 residues in the CDR3. Per germline, CDR1 SGHNT and CDR2 YYREEE (reference sequence). The V and J ends lost 4 bases and 5 bases respectively, with 9 bases between them. CDR3 in DNA: TGTGCCAGCAGCCGCCCGGGGACCGGGGAGCTGTTTTTT. It translates to CASSRPGTGELFF.

V gene TRBV19 combines with J gene TRBJ1-5, with a weak D call TRBD1 (5 bases). Germline V gene lookup returns CDR1 LNHDA and CDR2 SQIVND (reference sequence). CDR3 length: 14 residues. The V end was cut by 4 bases, the J end by 7 bases, with 14 bases between. The DNA for the CDR3 is TGTGCCAGTAGTACCCAAATCGACAGACAGCCCCAGCATTTT. Protein sequence: CASSTQIDRQPQHF.

The chain couples TRBV7-9 to TRBJ1-1; the D gene is possibly TRBD1 (5 bases). Trimming pared 5 bases from V and 3 bases from J, leaving 13 bases between. The CDR3 has 14 amino acids. CDR1 is SEHNR, CDR2 FQNEAQ, per germline (reference sequence). In DNA form, the CDR3 reads TGTGCCAGCAGCCCCCGGCGGGGGGACACTGAAGCTTTCTTT. The encoded protein is CASSPRRGDTEAFF.

The chain recombines TRBV6-1 with TRBJ2-7; D remains unclear. V was clipped by 0 bases and J by 2 bases, with 14 bases between them. The V gene's germline CDR1 is MNHNS and CDR2 SASEGT. The CDR3 loop spans 16 amino acids. In DNA, the CDR3 is TGTGCCAGCAGTGAAGCCCTGAACCGCGTTCCCTACGAGCAGTACTTC. Translated: CASSEALNRVPYEQYF.

The rearrangement joins TRBV6-1 to TRBJ1-5, with TRBD1 as a possible D gene (5 bases). Germline CDR1 and CDR2: MNHNS and SASEGT. The CDR3 has 15 amino acids. Deletions cut 5 bases from V and 12 bases from J, with 23 bases between. CDR3 sequence (DNA): TGTGCCAGCAGTTCATCGGGGGTCGGGCAGAAGGGCCAGCATTTT. Protein sequence: CASSSSGVGQKGQHF.

This chain joins TRBV4-3 and TRBJ1-2; D remains unclear. Trimming pared 0 bases from V and 3 bases from J, leaving 11 bases between. Germline lookup yields CDR1 LGHNA and CDR2 YSLEER. This CDR3 has 15 residues. CDR3 nucleotide sequence: TGCGCCAGCAGCCAAGATACGGGGTGGTACTATGGCTACACCTTC. This translates into CASSQDTGWYYGYTF.

The rearrangement links TRBV18 to TRBJ1-1, with D perhaps matching TRBD1 (5 bases). V was pared by 5 bases and J by 2 bases, with 9 bases between. Germline values: CDR1 KGHSH, CDR2 LQKENI. The CDR3 is made up of 13 amino acids. The CDR3 DNA reads TGTGCCAGCTCAGCGACAGTAAACACTGAAGCTTTCTTT. Translated, it gives CASSATVNTEAFF.

The V gene is TRBV7-9, the J gene TRBJ2-2; possibly TRBD1 for D (6 bases). Trimming removed 5 bases from V and 8 bases from J, with 21 bases in between. Germline CDR1 reads SEHNR; CDR2 reads FQNEAQ (reference sequence). CDR3 length equals 16 residues. The CDR3 loop reads CASSGSGTSPIGELFF. The DNA of the CDR3 is TGTGCCAGCAGCGGCTCCGGGACATCCCCTATTGGGGAGCTGTTTTTT.

This clone was counted a single time. The chain joins TRBV19 to TRBJ1-2; 8 bases agree with TRBD1. The CDR3 has 16 amino acids. The germline V gene encodes CDR1 LNHDA and CDR2 SQIVND (reference sequence). V trimming: 4 bases; J trimming: 5 bases; junction bases outside the gene matches: 12. CDR3 region: CASSTVQTGAGYGYTF. The CDR3 nucleotides are TGTGCCAGTAGTACCGTTCAGACAGGGGCTGGGTATGGCTACACCTTC. The variable domain in full, completed from reference TRBV19 and TRBJ1-2, reads DGGITQSPKYLFRKEGQNVTLSCEQNLNHDAMYWYRQDPGQGLRLIYYSQIVNDFQKGDIAEGYSVSREKKESFPLTVTSAQKNPTAFYLCASSTVQTGAGYGYTFGSGTRLTVV.

The chain couples TRBV19 to TRBJ2-3, with 13 bases lining up with TRBD2. The CDR3 loop spans 16 amino acids. V lost 5 bases and J lost 6; bases outside the gene matches: 8. Germline CDR1 is LNHDA and CDR2 is SQIVND (reference sequence). The DNA for the CDR3 is TGTGCCAGTAGTCCCCGGACTAGCGGGGGAGGGGATACGCAGTATTTT. Its translation: CASSPRTSGGGDTQYF.

This chain links TRBV4-1 with TRBJ2-1; D remains ambiguous. V shed 3 bases and J shed 0 bases, with 9 bases lying between them. The CDR3 is 15 residues long. From germline, CDR1 is MGHRA and CDR2 YSYEKL. The CDR3 region is CASSQEQSSYNEQFF. In DNA form, the CDR3 reads TGCGCCAGCAGCCAGGAACAGAGCTCCTACAATGAGCAGTTCTTC.

This clone showed up just a few times. The chain has TRBV2 and TRBJ2-7, with D possibly matching TRBD2 (6 bases). Germline V gene sequence: CDR1 SNHLY, CDR2 FYNNEI. The CDR3 loop spans 12 amino acids. The germline V and J ends were trimmed by 8 bases and 2 bases, with 10 bases remaining between them. CDR3 coding DNA: TGTGCCAGCCGGGACTTAACCTACGAGCAGTACTTC. This sequence encodes CASRDLTYEQYF.

J is TRBJ2-2 and V is TRBV5-1; 8 bases are shared with TRBD1. This CDR3 contains 14 residues. In germline, CDR1 is SGHRS, CDR2 YFSETQ. With V trimmed by 5 bases and J by 7 bases, 7 bases remained unmatched. CDR3 sequence (DNA): TGCGCCAGCAGGACAGGGGCAGGTGGCGGGGAGCTGTTTTTT. Encoded protein: CASRTGAGGGELFF.

The chain couples TRBV5-4 to TRBJ2-5, with a tentative D call TRBD2 (5 bases). V was cut by 5 bases and J by 2 bases, with 10 bases left in between. The germline V gene has CDR1 SGHNT and CDR2 YYREEE (reference sequence). CDR3 size: 13 residues. The CDR3 sequence is CASSSDFQETQYF. In DNA form, the CDR3 reads TGTGCCAGCAGTTCGGACTTTCAAGAGACCCAGTACTTC.

This clone appeared once. The chain couples TRBV7-9 to TRBJ2-7, with a possible D match to TRBD1 (6 bases). Germline CDR1 and CDR2: SEHNR and FQNEAQ (reference sequence). The CDR3 spans 12 residues. Trimming left V 1 base short and J 11 bases short, with 12 bases between. CDR3 amino acids: CASSLGQAKKYF. CDR3 bases: TGTGCCAGCAGCTTAGGACAGGCAAAAAAGTACTTC.

The sample holds many counts of this clone. J is TRBJ2-7 and V is TRBV25-1, with a possible D match to TRBD2 (7 bases). Trimming left V 3 bases short and J 3 bases short, with 15 bases between. The CDR3 is 15 residues long. In germline, CDR1 is MGHDK, CDR2 SYGVNS. This CDR3 reads CASSDPRRGLYEQYF. CDR3 nucleotide sequence: TGTGCCAGCAGTGATCCCCGGCGGGGGCTCTACGAGCAGTACTTC.

The V and J genes are TRBV4-2 and TRBJ2-7, with TRBD2 matching over 9 bases. V shed 2 bases and J 3 bases; nucleotides not matched to a gene: 5. The CDR3 length is 15 residues. Germline loops: CDR1 LGHNA, CDR2 YNFKEQ. The CDR3 region is CASSQRLAGSYEQYF. The CDR3 bases are TGTGCCAGCAGCCAACGCCTAGCGGGGAGCTACGAGCAGTACTTC.

The chain carries TRBV18 and TRBJ1-2, with D possibly matching TRBD1 (6 bases). Per germline, CDR1 KGHSH and CDR2 LQKENI. The V gene lost 3 bases and the J gene lost 2 bases, with 13 bases spanning the gap. The CDR3 is 15 amino acids. CDR3 loop: CASSPPGTSNYGYTF. The CDR3 DNA sequence: TGTGCCAGCTCACCCCCAGGGACATCGAACTATGGCTACACCTTC.

The chain employs TRBV4-2 and TRBJ2-2; the match to TRBD2 covers 8 bases. The V gene end was trimmed by 1 base and the J gene end by 2 bases; junction bases not matched to a gene: 12. The CDR3 covers 19 residues. Germline-derived CDR1 and CDR2 are LGHNA and YNFKEQ. DNA of the CDR3: TGTGCCAGCAGCCAAGGAGAAATTAGCGGGGTTTCTAACACCGGGGAGCTGTTTTTT. Translating it yields CASSQGEISGVSNTGELFF.

The CDR3 bases are TGTGCCAGTAGTGATACAGGGGGCAATCAGCCCCAGCATTTT. Amino acid sequence: CASSDTGGNQPQHF. V usage is TRBV19 and J usage is TRBJ1-5; 7 bases map to TRBD1. J was trimmed by 2 bases and V by 5 bases; bases with no gene match: 3. CDR3 length: 14 residues. Per germline, CDR1 LNHDA and CDR2 SQIVND (reference sequence).

This chain uses TRBV7-2 with TRBJ1-1, with 8 bases identical to TRBD1. The CDR3 spans 14 residues. Germline V gene data show CDR1 as SGHTA and CDR2 as FQGNSA. With V trimmed by 6 bases and J by 0 bases, 3 bases remained unmatched. CDR3 loop: CASSGTGMNTEAFF. CDR3 nucleotides: TGTGCCAGCAGTGGGACAGGTATGAACACTGAAGCTTTCTTT.

This rearrangement joins TRBV10-3 to TRBJ2-7; maybe TRBD1 (6 bases). Trimming left V 6 bases short and J 0 bases short, with 9 bases between. Germline CDR1 ENHRY, CDR2 SYGVKD. The CDR3 consists of 13 residues. The CDR3 DNA reads TGTGCCATCAGCGGACAGAGCTCCTACGAGCAGTACTTC. Its translation is CAISGQSSYEQYF.

The chain has TRBV5-1 and TRBJ2-3, with TRBD1 identical over 8 bases. Germline CDR1 reads SGHRS; CDR2 reads YFSETQ. Trimming took 5 bases from V and 0 from J; bases not matched to a gene: 8. The CDR3 length is 16 residues. The CDR3 here is CASSFVRGLSTDTQYF. CDR3 nucleotide sequence: TGCGCCAGCAGTTTCGTCAGGGGGCTTAGCACAGATACGCAGTATTTT.

V gene TRBV5-1 combines with J gene TRBJ1-1; D is uncertain. The germline CDR1 and CDR2 sequences are SGHRS and YFSETQ. Deletions cut 0 bases from V and 4 bases from J, with 13 bases between. The CDR3 has 15 amino acids. The CDR3 loop is CASSLASRGGTEAFF. CDR3 DNA sequence: TGCGCCAGCAGCTTGGCCTCGCGAGGCGGCACTGAAGCTTTCTTT.

This chain joins TRBV4-1 and TRBJ2-5; tentatively, D is TRBD2 (5 bases). Trimming took 1 base from V and 3 from J, leaving 9 bases between them. Per the germline V gene, CDR1 is MGHRA and CDR2 is YSYEKL. The CDR3 consists of 14 residues. CDR3 region: CASSQADSEETQYF. DNA of the CDR3: TGCGCCAGCAGCCAAGCGGACTCGGAAGAGACCCAGTACTTC.

The chain recombines TRBV6-5 with TRBJ1-1; 10 positions match TRBD1. The CDR3 contains 13 residues. Germline-derived CDR1 and CDR2 are MNHEY and SVGAGI. V was clipped by 9 bases and J by 3 bases; unmatched bases: 4. CDR3 DNA sequence: TGTGCCAGTAGGGGACAGGGGTACACTGAAGCTTTCTTT. Protein sequence: CASRGQGYTEAFF.

The V gene is TRBV4-2, the J gene TRBJ2-5; 7 bases fit TRBD2. The germline V gene encodes CDR1 LGHNA and CDR2 YNFKEQ. There are 16 residues in the CDR3. Losses at the gene ends were 0 bases for V and 2 bases for J; bases not matched to a gene: 6. The CDR3 loop reads CASSQESSGAQETQYF. In DNA, the CDR3 is TGTGCCAGCAGCCAAGAATCCAGCGGGGCACAAGAGACCCAGTACTTC.